Listed below are T cell receptor beta chains from one sample, sequenced in a study of cytotoxic CD8 clonotypes in ibrutinib-treated CLL. Here immunoSEQ multiplex PCR was the method, and the copy in TCRdb shows in-frame clones only, minus some. The sample lists about 150,000 clones, approximately 80% seen once, with around 5% in the top ten. Sequencing used PBMCs, obtained after 24 months of ibrutinib treatment. The source is a human donor with chronic lymphocytic leukemia. The CDR3 runs from the conserved cysteine through the conserved F or W. The D gene is left open where the match is weak. Clone sizes are given selectively: once, few, many, or a class where the clone is expanded.

D,V,size,J,length,CDR3,DNA
TRBD1,TRBV4-2,many,TRBJ1-2,15,CASSQNGQGDYGYTF,TGTGCCAGCAGCCAGAACGGACAGGGGGACTATGGCTACACCTTC
-,TRBV4-2,-,TRBJ2-1,18,CASSQDGGGGAPYNEQFF,TGTGCCAGCAGCCAAGATGGGGGCGGGGGCGCGCCCTACAATGAGCAGTTCTTC
-,TRBV5-1,-,TRBJ1-5,13,CASSLAGDQPQHF,TGCGCCAGCAGCTTGGCGGGGGATCAGCCCCAGCATTTT
-,TRBV6-5,-,TRBJ2-7,12,CASRQGHGEQYF,TGTGCCAGCAGACAGGGTCATGGGGAGCAGTACTTC
-,TRBV7-2,-,TRBJ1-1,12,CASSSGPTEAFF,TGTGCCAGCAGCTCAGGCCCCACTGAAGCTTTCTTT
TRBD2,TRBV5-1,-,TRBJ2-3,17,CASSLAASGRGADTQYF,TGCGCCAGCAGCTTGGCCGCTAGCGGGAGAGGTGCAGATACGCAGTATTTT
-,TRBV29-1,-,TRBJ1-2,15,CSVGGGHQANYGYTF,TGCAGCGTGGGGGGCGGACACCAAGCTAACTATGGCTACACCTTC
-,TRBV6-4,-,TRBJ2-3,14,CASSPRGGQDTQYF,TGTGCCAGCAGTCCCAGGGGGGGCCAAGATACGCAGTATTTT
-,TRBV6-1,-,TRBJ1-2,15,CASRARAEAHYGYTF,TGTGCCAGCAGGGCTCGGGCGGAGGCCCACTATGGCTACACCTTC
TRBD1,TRBV4-3,-,TRBJ1-2,14,CASSQDRGVYGYTF,TGCGCCAGCAGCCAGGACAGGGGCGTCTATGGCTACACCTTC
-,TRBV20-1,few,TRBJ1-2,11,CSAKRFDGYTF,TGCAGTGCTAAGAGATTTGACGGCTACACCTTC